Shown below are 21 T cell receptor beta chains from a single sample sequenced in a study of T cell repertoires in cytomegalovirus infection. TCRdb reprocessed the reads via MiXCR and lists one record per CDR3 protein. The repertoire holds approximately 700,000 distinct CDR3 sequences, with about a third as singletons. The sequenced sample consisted of PBMCs. Receptors were obtained from a human donor in good health (CMV status not recorded). Some clones in this sample may be carry-over from other donors' samples.

The CDR3 loop reads CASIDPFVYEQYF. The CDR3 coding sequence is TGTGCCAGCATCGACCCCTTCGTCTACGAGCAGTACTTC. V usage is TRBV6-1 and J usage is TRBJ2-7; D remains ambiguous. The CDR3 is 13 residues long. Per the germline V gene, CDR1 is MNHNS and CDR2 is SASEGT. The V end lost 7 bases, the J end lost 3 bases, and 13 bases lay between the germline ends.

The V and J genes are TRBV29-1 and TRBJ2-2, with TRBD1 matching 8 bases. V was clipped by 5 bases and J by 6 bases; unmatched bases: 2. The CDR3 is 12 amino acids. Germline loops: CDR1 SQVTM, CDR2 ANQGSEA. The CDR3 DNA sequence: TGCAGCGTTAAACAGGGGGCCGGGGAGCTGTTTTTT. Its translation is CSVKQGAGELFF.

This chain links TRBV12-3 or TRBV12-4 with TRBJ2-1; 11 positions match TRBD1. V was pared by 5 bases and J by 1 base, with 4 bases of the junction left unmatched. This CDR3 region has 16 residues. The CDR3 is CASSRTGGRSYNEQFF. DNA of the CDR3: TGTGCCAGCAGTAGGACAGGGGGCAGGTCCTACAATGAGCAGTTCTTC.

This clonotype has only a few counts. The rearrangement joins TRBV12-3 or TRBV12-4 to TRBJ2-3; TRBD1 might be the D (5 bases). Trimming cost V 4 bases and J 0 bases, with 11 bases left between them. This CDR3 is built from 15 residues. In DNA form, the CDR3 reads TGTGCCAGCAGTTCCTGGGGCGATAGCACAGATACGCAGTATTTT. This gives the protein CASSSWGDSTDTQYF.

J is TRBJ2-1 and V is TRBV2, with TRBD1 identical over 8 bases. CDR1 and CDR2 (germline): SNHLY, FYNNEI. Losses at the gene ends were 5 bases for V and 7 bases for J; bases not matched to a gene: 10. The CDR3 totals 15 residues. The CDR3 nucleotides are TGTGCCAGCAGTCAAGACAGGGGAGGAAGGAATGAGCAGTTCTTC. This sequence encodes CASSQDRGGRNEQFF.

This clonotype was detected only a few times. The genes are TRBV6-8 and TRBJ1-1; TRBD1 matches at 9 bases. This CDR3 comprises 16 residues. V gave up 2 bases and J gave up 3 bases; unmatched junction bases: 7. CDR1 and CDR2 from the germline V gene are MNHGY and SAAAGT. DNA for the CDR3: TGTGCCAGCAGTTACGCCACCGGGACAGGGTACACTGAAGCTTTCTTT. Protein sequence: CASSYATGTGYTEAFF.

This clonotype was picked up many times. The gene calls are TRBV7-8 and TRBJ2-7; maybe TRBD2 (5 bases). This CDR3 spans 13 amino acids. Germline values: CDR1 SGHVS, CDR2 FQNEAQ. The V end was cut by 1 base, the J end by 7 bases, with 11 bases between. CDR3 residues: CASSLGPPGEQYF. CDR3 DNA: TGTGCCAGCAGCTTAGGGCCTCCGGGGGAGCAGTACTTC.

To note about this clonotype: A much larger clonotype is one base distant, so this may be a read error. J is TRBJ1-1 and V is TRBV28, with a weak D call TRBD1 (6 bases). Germline V gene data show CDR1 as MDHEN and CDR2 as SYDVKM. V lost 7 bases and J lost 1, with 10 bases in between. The CDR3 loop spans 13 amino acids. This CDR3 is CASIGGPNTEAFF. As DNA, the CDR3 is TGTGCCAGCATTGGGGGGCCGAACACTGAAGCTTTCTTT.

The chain has TRBV28 and TRBJ2-6; D is possibly TRBD1 or TRBD2 (6 bases each). The CDR3 runs 16 residues. Trimming stripped 7 bases from V and 2 bases from J, with 15 bases between. In germline, CDR1 is MDHEN, CDR2 SYDVKM. DNA of the CDR3: TGTGCCAGCACGGCCGGGGGCGCTACTGGGGCCAACGTCCTGACTTTC. Translation: CASTAGGATGANVLTF.

The V call is TRBV20-1, the J call TRBJ2-1; TRBD1 matches at 11 bases. Germline lookup yields CDR1 DFQATT and CDR2 SNEGSKA (reference sequence). The CDR3 is 15 residues long. The CDR3 protein is CRALDGTGGSGEQFF. The CDR3 region has the DNA TGCAGAGCCTTAGACGGGACAGGGGGTTCAGGGGAGCAGTTCTTC.

The rearrangement uses TRBV28 and TRBJ1-1, with D tentatively TRBD1 (5 bases). Trimming shortened V by 3 bases and J by 3 bases, and 14 bases separated the two germline ends. The CDR3 extends over 15 amino acids. Germline assignment: CDR1 MDHEN and CDR2 SYDVKM. CDR3 sequence reads: CASSLVGGDYTEAFF. In DNA form, the CDR3 reads TGTGCCAGCAGTTTGGTTGGTGGGGACTACACTGAAGCTTTCTTT. Drawing the rest from reference TRBV28 and TRBJ1-1, the complete variable domain is DVKVTQSSRYLVKRTGEKVFLECVQDMDHENMFWYRQDPGLGLRLIYFSYDVKMKEKGDIPEGYSVSREKKERFSLILESASTNQTSMYLCASSLVGGDYTEAFFGQGTRLTVV.

The J gene is TRBJ2-3, the V gene TRBV7-6; D might be TRBD2 (6 bases). Trimming took off 1 base at V and 4 bases at J, with 12 bases between the two ends. The CDR3 contains 15 residues. Germline loops: CDR1 SGHVS, CDR2 FNYEAQ. The CDR3 DNA reads TGTGCCAGCAGCTTAGGATCAGGGAGGCCAGATACGCAGTATTTT. Residues: CASSLGSGRPDTQYF.

The V call is TRBV10-3, the J call TRBJ1-6; D uncertain. V lost 3 bases and J 6 bases, leaving 15 bases between the germline ends. Germline-derived CDR1 and CDR2 are ENHRY and SYGVKD. This CDR3 has 16 residues. CDR3 sequence (DNA): TGTGCCATCAGTGAAGATCGGGGTTCCGGTAATTCACCCCTCCACTTT. Protein: CAISEDRGSGNSPLHF.

This clonotype was seen a few times. The chain is built from TRBV28 and TRBJ2-5; possible D gene TRBD1, 6 bases. V lost 9 bases and J lost 1, with 30 bases in between. CDR1 and CDR2 (germline): MDHEN, SYDVKM. This CDR3 has 19 residues. CDR3 nucleotide sequence: TGTGCCAGTAGCTATCTGATTCCCGGGACAAAGATTTTCCAAGAGACCCAGTACTTC. Its translation is CASSYLIPGTKIFQETQYF. Full variable domain (remainder filled in from reference TRBV28 and TRBJ2-5): DVKVTQSSRYLVKRTGEKVFLECVQDMDHENMFWYRQDPGLGLRLIYFSYDVKMKEKGDIPEGYSVSREKKERFSLILESASTNQTSMYLCASSYLIPGTKIFQETQYFGPGTRLLVL.

This clonotype showed up just a few times. The rearrangement links TRBV25-1 to TRBJ2-1; D uncertain. The CDR3 extends over 14 amino acids. Deletions cut 10 bases from V and 8 bases from J, with 21 bases between. CDR1 MGHDK and CDR2 SYGVNS come from the germline V gene. The CDR3 DNA is TGTGCCACTTCGGTCCCATATAATACCGATGAGCAGTTCTTC. It codes for CATSVPYNTDEQFF.

This clonotype showed up many times. This chain links TRBV4-1 with TRBJ1-2; D gene ambiguous. The CDR3 consists of 15 residues. Germline V gene sequence: CDR1 MGHRA, CDR2 YSYEKL. The V end was cut by 0 bases, the J end by 4 bases, with 12 bases between. The CDR3 loop is CASSQDGAAAYGYTF. CDR3 bases: TGCGCCAGCAGCCAAGATGGTGCGGCGGCCTATGGCTACACCTTC.

Details on this clonotype: A read error may produce the germline difference seen at one junction end. This chain connects TRBV7-9 to TRBJ1-1; maybe TRBD1 (6 bases). The CDR3 length is 15 residues. Looked up from germline, CDR1 is SEHNR and CDR2 is FQNEAQ (reference sequence). The CDR3 DNA follows: TGTGACAGCAGCGCCCAACAGGGAGGCCCCACTGAAGCTTTCTTT. It specifies CDSSAQQGGPTEAFF.

This chain uses TRBV10-3 with TRBJ1-1, with 7 bases aligning to TRBD1. V trimming: 9 bases; J trimming: 9 bases; junction bases outside the gene matches: 16. Germline CDR1 and CDR2: ENHRY and SYGVKD. This CDR3 has 14 residues. CDR3 coding DNA: TGTGCCATACAACCCAGGGGCCAACAGGGGAAAGCTTTCTTT. This translates into CAIQPRGQQGKAFF.

The chain carries TRBV7-6 and TRBJ2-3; D possibly corresponds to TRBD2 (5 bases). CDR1 and CDR2 from the germline V gene are SGHVS and FNYEAQ. This CDR3 contains 16 residues. Trimming left V 4 bases short and J 4 bases short, with 18 bases between. The CDR3 bases are TGTGCCAGCAGCTCCCCATCCGGGGTTTACCCAGATACGCAGTATTTT. Its translation: CASSSPSGVYPDTQYF. Full variable domain (rest looked up from reference TRBV7-6 and TRBJ2-3): GAGVSQSPRYKVTKRGQDVALRCDPISGHVSLYWYRQALGQGPEFLTYFNYEAQQDKSGLPNDRFSAERPEGSISTLTIQRTEQRDSAMYRCASSSPSGVYPDTQYFGPGTRLTVL.

This chain connects TRBV10-3 to TRBJ2-3; D remains unclear. V was trimmed by 5 bases and J by 2 bases, leaving 11 bases between them. The V gene's germline CDR1 is ENHRY and CDR2 SYGVKD. This CDR3 contains 14 residues. This CDR3 reads CAISPQKNTDTQYF. The DNA of the CDR3 is TGTGCCATCAGTCCGCAGAAGAACACAGATACGCAGTATTTT.

This clonotype was observed a single time. A much larger clone differs by one base, so this may be a read error. It is unclear where the CDR3 begins or ends on the DNA, so no DNA is shown, and the CDR3 is as TCRdb lists it. The gene calls are TRBV7-6 and TRBJ2-3; the D call TRBD2 from the table was never checked on the DNA. Germline CDR1 reads SGHVS; CDR2 reads FNYEAQ. The length of the CDR3 is 16 amino acids, counting both ends. The CDR3 loop is CASSLVAGGSTDTKYF.